The source of this T cell receptor (beta chain) is a study of tumor-infiltrating lymphocytes in localized non-small cell lung cancer. Background on the study: Some samples were collected after neoadjuvant chemotherapy; smokers, never-smokers and several histologies were included. Overall study results and limits: Immunotypes IM1 and IM2 had similar TCR-derived T-cell fractions. Only some patients had TCR sequencing, depending on available tissue. Compared with uninvolved lung, tumors showed higher T cell infiltration by TCRbeta sequencing.

CDR3 length equals 13 residues. Germline V gene sequence: CDR1 SGHNT, CDR2 YYREEE (reference sequence). Trimming at V came to 6 bases and at J to 5 bases, leaving 4 bases not matched to a gene. For this clone: The antigen is unknown.

The table came from immunoSEQ multiplex PCR; TCRdb's copy has only in-frame clones and leaves some out. The data hold about 16,000 clones, with 80% observed a single time. The sample taken for sequencing was uninvolved lung tissue not adjacent to the tumor. The V and J genes are TRBV5-4 and TRBJ1-4; 7 nucleotides align to TRBD1. The receptor's source is a human donor with non-small cell lung cancer. In DNA, the CDR3 is TGTGCCAGCAAGGGGGCGTTGAATGAAAAACTGTTTTTT. It is translated as CASKGALNEKLFF.